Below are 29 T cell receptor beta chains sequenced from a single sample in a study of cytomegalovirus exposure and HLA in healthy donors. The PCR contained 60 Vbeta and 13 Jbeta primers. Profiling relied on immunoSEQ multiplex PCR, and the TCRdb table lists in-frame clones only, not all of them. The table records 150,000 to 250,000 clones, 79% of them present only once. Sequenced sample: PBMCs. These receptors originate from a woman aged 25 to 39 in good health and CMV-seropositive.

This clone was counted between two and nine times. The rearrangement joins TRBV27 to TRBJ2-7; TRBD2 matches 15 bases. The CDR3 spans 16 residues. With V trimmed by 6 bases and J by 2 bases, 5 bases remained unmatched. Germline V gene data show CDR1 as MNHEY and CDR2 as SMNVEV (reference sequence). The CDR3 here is CASREGLAGGPYEQYF. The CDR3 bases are TGTGCCAGCAGGGAGGGACTAGCGGGAGGACCCTACGAGCAGTACTTC.

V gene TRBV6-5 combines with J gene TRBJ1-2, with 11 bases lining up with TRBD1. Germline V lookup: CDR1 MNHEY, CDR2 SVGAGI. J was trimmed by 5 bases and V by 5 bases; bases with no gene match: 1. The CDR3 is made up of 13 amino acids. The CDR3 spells CASSGTGGYGYTF. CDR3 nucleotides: TGTGCCAGCAGTGGGACAGGGGGGTATGGCTACACCTTC.

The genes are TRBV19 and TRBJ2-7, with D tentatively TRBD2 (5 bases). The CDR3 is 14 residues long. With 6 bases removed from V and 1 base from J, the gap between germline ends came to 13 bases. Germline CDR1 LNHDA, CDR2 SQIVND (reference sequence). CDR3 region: CASSETGESYEQYF. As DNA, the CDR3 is TGTGCCAGTAGCGAGACCGGGGAGTCCTACGAGCAGTACTTC.

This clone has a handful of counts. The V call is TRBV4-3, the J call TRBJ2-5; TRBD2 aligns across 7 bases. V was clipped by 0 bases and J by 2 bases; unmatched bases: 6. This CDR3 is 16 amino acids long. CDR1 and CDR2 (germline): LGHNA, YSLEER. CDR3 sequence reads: CASSQDSGAGQETQYF. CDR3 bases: TGCGCCAGCAGCCAAGATTCAGGAGCGGGACAAGAGACCCAGTACTTC.

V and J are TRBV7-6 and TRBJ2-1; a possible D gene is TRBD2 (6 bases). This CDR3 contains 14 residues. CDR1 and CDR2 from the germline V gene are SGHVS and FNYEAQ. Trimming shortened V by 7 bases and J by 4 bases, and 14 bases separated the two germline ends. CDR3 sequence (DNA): TGTGCCAGCACACCGTGGGCGGGGTACAATGAGCAGTTCTTC. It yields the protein CASTPWAGYNEQFF.

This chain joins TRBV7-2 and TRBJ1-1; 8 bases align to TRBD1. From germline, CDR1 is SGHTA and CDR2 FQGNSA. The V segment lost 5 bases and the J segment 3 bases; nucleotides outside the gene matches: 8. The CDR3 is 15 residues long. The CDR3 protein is CASSLQGAQDTEAFF. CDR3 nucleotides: TGTGCCAGCAGCCTCCAGGGGGCTCAGGACACTGAAGCTTTCTTT.

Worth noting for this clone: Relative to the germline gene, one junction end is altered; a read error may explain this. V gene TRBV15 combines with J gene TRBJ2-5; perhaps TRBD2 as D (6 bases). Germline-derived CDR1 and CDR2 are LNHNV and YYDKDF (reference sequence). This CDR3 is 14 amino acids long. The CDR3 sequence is CATSRDLTGEAQYF. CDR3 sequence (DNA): TGTGCCACCAGCAGAGATCTGACGGGAGAGGCCCAGTACTTC.

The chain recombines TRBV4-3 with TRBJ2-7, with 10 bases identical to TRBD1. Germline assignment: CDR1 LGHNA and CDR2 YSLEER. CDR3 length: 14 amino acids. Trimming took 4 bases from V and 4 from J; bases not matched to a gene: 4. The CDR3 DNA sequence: TGCGCCAGCAGCCGGGGACAGGGGAGGTACGAGCAGTACTTC. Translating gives CASSRGQGRYEQYF.

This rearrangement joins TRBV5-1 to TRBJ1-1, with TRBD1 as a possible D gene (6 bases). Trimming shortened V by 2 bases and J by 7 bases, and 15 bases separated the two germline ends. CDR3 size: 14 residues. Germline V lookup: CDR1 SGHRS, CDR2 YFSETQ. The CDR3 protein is CASSLQGNRDEAFF. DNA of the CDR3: TGCGCCAGCAGCTTACAGGGTAATCGGGATGAAGCTTTCTTT.

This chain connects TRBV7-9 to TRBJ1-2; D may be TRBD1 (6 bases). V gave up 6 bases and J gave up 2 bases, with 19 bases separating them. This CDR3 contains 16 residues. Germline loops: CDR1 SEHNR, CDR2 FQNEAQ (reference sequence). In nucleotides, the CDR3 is TGTGCCAGCAGTCTTTCTGGGACAAGCAAAAACTATGGCTACACCTTC. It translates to CASSLSGTSKNYGYTF.

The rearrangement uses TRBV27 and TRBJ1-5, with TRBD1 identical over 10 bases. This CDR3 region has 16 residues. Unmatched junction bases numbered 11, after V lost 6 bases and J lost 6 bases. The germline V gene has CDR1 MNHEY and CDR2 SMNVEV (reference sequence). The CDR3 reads CASRGRGQGPSQPQHF. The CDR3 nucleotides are TGTGCCAGCAGGGGACGGGGACAGGGGCCGAGTCAGCCCCAGCATTTT.

CDR3 region: CASPPYEQYF. Here the CDR3 DNA reads TGTGCCAGCCCTCCCTACGAGCAGTACTTC. This chain connects TRBV27 to TRBJ2-7; D unresolved. V was cut by 8 bases and J by 2 bases, with 4 bases left in between. Germline V gives CDR1 MNHEY, CDR2 SMNVEV (reference sequence). The CDR3 extends over 10 amino acids.

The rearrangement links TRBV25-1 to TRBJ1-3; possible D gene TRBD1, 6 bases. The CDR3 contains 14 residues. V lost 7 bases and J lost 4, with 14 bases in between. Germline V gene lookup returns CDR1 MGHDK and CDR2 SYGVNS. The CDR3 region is CASTTWGQGNTIYF. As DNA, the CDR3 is TGTGCCAGCACCACCTGGGGGCAGGGAAACACCATATATTTT.

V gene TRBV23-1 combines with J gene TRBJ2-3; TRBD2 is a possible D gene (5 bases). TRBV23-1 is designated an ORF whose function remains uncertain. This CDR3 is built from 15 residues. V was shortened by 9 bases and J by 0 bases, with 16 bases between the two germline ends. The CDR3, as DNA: TGCGCCAGTACCCCCCGGCCGGGGAGCACAGATACGCAGTATTTT. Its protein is CASTPRPGSTDTQYF.

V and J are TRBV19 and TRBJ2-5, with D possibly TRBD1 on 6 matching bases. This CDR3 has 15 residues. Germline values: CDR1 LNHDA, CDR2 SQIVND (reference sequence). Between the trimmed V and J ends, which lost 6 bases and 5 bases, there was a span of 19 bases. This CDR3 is CASSQGQGRRETQYF. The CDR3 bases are TGTGCCAGTAGCCAGGGGCAGGGGCGTAGGGAGACCCAGTACTTC.

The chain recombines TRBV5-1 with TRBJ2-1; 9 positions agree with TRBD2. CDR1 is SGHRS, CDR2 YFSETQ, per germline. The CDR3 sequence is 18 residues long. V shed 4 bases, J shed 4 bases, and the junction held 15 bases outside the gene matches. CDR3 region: CASSGLSGTSYSYNEQFF. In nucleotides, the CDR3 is TGCGCCAGCAGCGGACTCTCCGGGACTAGCTACTCATACAATGAGCAGTTCTTC.

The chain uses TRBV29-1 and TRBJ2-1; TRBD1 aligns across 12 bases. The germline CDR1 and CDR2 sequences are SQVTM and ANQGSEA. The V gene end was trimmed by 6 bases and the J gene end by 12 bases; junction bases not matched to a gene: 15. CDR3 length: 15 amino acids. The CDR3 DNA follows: TGCAGCGTCCACGGGGGGGACAGGGGGCTGCAGGGGCAGTTCTTC. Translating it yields CSVHGGDRGLQGQFF.

The CDR3 loop reads CASSPPAGRTDTQYF. The CDR3 DNA is TGTGCCAGCTCACCCCCAGCAGGGCGCACAGATACGCAGTATTTT. This chain links TRBV18 with TRBJ2-3, with D maybe TRBD1 (5 bases). The CDR3 has 15 residues. Germline V gives CDR1 KGHSH, CDR2 LQKENI. Trimming stripped 3 bases from V and 1 base from J, with 11 bases between.

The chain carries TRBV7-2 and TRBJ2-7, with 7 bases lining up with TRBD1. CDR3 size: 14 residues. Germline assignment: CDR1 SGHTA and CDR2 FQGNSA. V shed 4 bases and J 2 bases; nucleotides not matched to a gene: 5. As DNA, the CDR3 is TGTGCCAGCAGCTCGGGACAGCCGACCTACGAGCAGTACTTC. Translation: CASSSGQPTYEQYF.

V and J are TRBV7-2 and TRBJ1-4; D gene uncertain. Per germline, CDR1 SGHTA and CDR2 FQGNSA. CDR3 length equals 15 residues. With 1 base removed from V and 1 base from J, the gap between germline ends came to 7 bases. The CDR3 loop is CASSLVGETNEKLFF. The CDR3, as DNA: TGTGCCAGCAGCTTAGTGGGAGAAACTAATGAAAAACTGTTTTTT.

In DNA form, the CDR3 reads TGTGCCAGCAGTTTGTCGTTGGCAGCAACTAATGAAAAACTGTTTTTT. Translated: CASSLSLAATNEKLFF. The rearrangement joins TRBV27 to TRBJ1-4; no definite D call. CDR3 length: 16 residues. Trimming took off 3 bases at V and 0 bases at J, with 11 bases between the two ends. Germline V CDR1 and CDR2: MNHEY, SMNVEV (reference sequence).

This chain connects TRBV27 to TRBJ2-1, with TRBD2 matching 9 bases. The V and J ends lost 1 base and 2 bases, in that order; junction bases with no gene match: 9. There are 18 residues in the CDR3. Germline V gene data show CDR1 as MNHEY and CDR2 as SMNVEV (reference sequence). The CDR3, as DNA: TGTGCCAGCAGTTTATTCCTAGTAGGCGGGAGGGCCTACAATGAGCAGTTCTTC. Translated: CASSLFLVGGRAYNEQFF.

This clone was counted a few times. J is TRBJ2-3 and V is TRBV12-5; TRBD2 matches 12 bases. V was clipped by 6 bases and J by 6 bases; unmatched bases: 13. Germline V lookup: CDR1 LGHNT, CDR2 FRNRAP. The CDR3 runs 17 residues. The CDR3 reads CASGYGLAGMSQDTQYF. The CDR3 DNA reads TGTGCTAGTGGATACGGACTAGCGGGGATGTCACAGGATACGCAGTATTTT.

The CDR3 DNA follows: TGTGCCAGAACGGGCGGGGCACTGGACTATGGCTACACCTTC. This translates into CARTGGALDYGYTF. The V call is TRBV5-8, the J call TRBJ1-2; maybe TRBD1 (5 bases). The CDR3 sequence is 14 residues long. Germline CDR1 SGHTS, CDR2 YDEGEE. V was trimmed by 8 bases and J by 3 bases, leaving 17 bases between them.

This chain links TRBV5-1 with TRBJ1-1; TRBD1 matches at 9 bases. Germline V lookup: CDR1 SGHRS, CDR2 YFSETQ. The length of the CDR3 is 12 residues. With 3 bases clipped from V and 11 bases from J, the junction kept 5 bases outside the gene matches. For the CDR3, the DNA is TGCGCCAGCAGCTGGACAGGGGAGAGGGCTTTCTTT. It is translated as CASSWTGERAFF.

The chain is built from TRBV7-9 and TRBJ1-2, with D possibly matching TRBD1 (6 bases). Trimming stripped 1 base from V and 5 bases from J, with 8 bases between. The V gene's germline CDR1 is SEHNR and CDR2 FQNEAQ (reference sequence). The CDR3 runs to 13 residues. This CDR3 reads CASSLDREYGYTF. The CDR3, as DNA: TGTGCCAGCAGCTTAGACAGGGAATATGGCTACACCTTC.

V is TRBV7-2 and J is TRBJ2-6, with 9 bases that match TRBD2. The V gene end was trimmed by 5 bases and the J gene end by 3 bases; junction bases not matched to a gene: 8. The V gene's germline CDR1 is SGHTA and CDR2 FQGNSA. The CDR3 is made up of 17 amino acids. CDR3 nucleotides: TGTGCCAGCAGCCCATGGGTAGCGGGGGATGGGGCCAACGTCCTGACTTTC. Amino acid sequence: CASSPWVAGDGANVLTF.

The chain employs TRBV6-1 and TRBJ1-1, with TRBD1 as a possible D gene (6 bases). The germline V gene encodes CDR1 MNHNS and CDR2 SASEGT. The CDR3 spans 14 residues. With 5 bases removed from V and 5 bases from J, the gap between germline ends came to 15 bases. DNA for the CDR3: TGTGCCAGCAGTTTCGACAGGTCTGGTACTGAAGCTTTCTTT. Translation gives CASSFDRSGTEAFF.

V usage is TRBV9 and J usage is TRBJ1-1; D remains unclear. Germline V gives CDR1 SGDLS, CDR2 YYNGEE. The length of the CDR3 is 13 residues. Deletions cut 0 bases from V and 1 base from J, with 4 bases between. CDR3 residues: CASSVDRNTEAFF. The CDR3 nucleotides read TGTGCCAGCAGCGTAGACAGGAACACTGAAGCTTTCTTT.